The next 20 T cell receptor beta chains were all read from a single sample in a study of blood T cell repertoires in COVID-19. Data came from immunoSEQ multiplex PCR; TCRdb stores just in-frame clones and leaves some out. The sample lists about 180,000 clones, 80% to 90% occurring once. Sequencing was carried out using peripheral blood. The receptor source for this set is a man in his 70s with active or convalescent COVID-19.

The genes are TRBV28 and TRBJ1-1; the D gene is possibly TRBD1 (6 bases). CDR1 is MDHEN, CDR2 SYDVKM, per germline. The CDR3 covers 13 residues. V lost 6 bases to trimming and J lost 3 bases, with 11 bases between them. The CDR3 protein is CASSGGGDTEAFF. The CDR3 nucleotides are TGTGCCAGCAGCGGAGGGGGGGACACTGAAGCTTTCTTT. The variable domain in full, with the rest retrieved from reference TRBV28 and TRBJ1-1, is DVKVTQSSRYLVKRTGEKVFLECVQDMDHENMFWYRQDPGLGLRLIYFSYDVKMKEKGDIPEGYSVSREKKERFSLILESASTNQTSMYLCASSGGGDTEAFFGQGTRLTVV.

The V gene is TRBV15, the J gene TRBJ2-1, with TRBD1 matching 7 bases. The germline V gene has CDR1 LNHNV and CDR2 YYDKDF (reference sequence). This CDR3 has 19 residues. J was trimmed by 5 bases and V by 5 bases; bases with no gene match: 21. The CDR3, as DNA: TGTGCCACCAGCTCCCCTACAGGGGCACGGGACACAGGGGACAATGAGCAGTTCTTC. This gives the protein CATSSPTGARDTGDNEQFF.

The J gene is TRBJ2-7, the V gene TRBV5-1, with TRBD1 matching over 7 bases. This CDR3 contains 13 residues. After removal of 4 bases from V and 4 bases from J, the junction contained 5 bases not matched to a gene. The germline gives CDR1 SGHRS, CDR2 YFSETQ. CDR3 bases: TGCGCCAGCAGCATAGGGACAGAGTACGAGCAGTACTTC. Translation: CASSIGTEYEQYF.

This chain connects TRBV24-1 to TRBJ2-1; 11 bases are a match to TRBD2. The length of the CDR3 is 16 residues. CDR1 and CDR2 (germline): KGHDR, SFDVKD. V was clipped by 3 bases and J by 9 bases; unmatched bases: 9. The CDR3 region has the DNA TGTGCCACCAGTGATCCGGGGTCTAGCGGGAGGTGTGAGCAGTTCTTC. Its protein product is CATSDPGSSGRCEQFF.

The genes are TRBV7-6 and TRBJ2-2; TRBD1 agrees at 8 bases. The CDR3 has 16 residues. After removal of 5 bases from V and 1 base from J, the junction contained 6 bases not matched to a gene. Per germline, CDR1 SGHVS and CDR2 FNYEAQ. CDR3 region: CASSVQGAENTGELFF. CDR3 in DNA: TGTGCCAGCAGCGTCCAGGGGGCGGAGAACACCGGGGAGCTGTTTTTT.

This clone has a single count. The chain recombines TRBV4-1 with TRBJ1-1; 8 bases agree with TRBD1. CDR3 length equals 15 residues. CDR1 is MGHRA and CDR2 is YSYEKL in the germline V gene. The V and J ends lost 5 bases and 1 base, in that order; junction bases with no gene match: 6. The CDR3 DNA sequence: TGCGCCAGCAGCTGCCGGACAGGGAAGAACACTGAAGCTTTCTTT. This encodes CASSCRTGKNTEAFF.

The chain has TRBV10-2 and TRBJ1-5; D gene unclear. Trimming pared 4 bases from V and 9 bases from J, leaving 13 bases between. The CDR3 runs 13 residues. Germline CDR1 and CDR2: WSHSY and SAAADI. DNA for the CDR3: TGCGCCAGCAGTGGGGAGGGAATGGCGCCCCAGCATTTT. Residues: CASSGEGMAPQHF.

The chain joins TRBV6-2 or TRBV6-3 to TRBJ1-2; TRBD1 agrees at 7 bases. In germline, CDR1 is MNHEY, CDR2 SVGEGT. The V gene end was trimmed by 4 bases and the J gene end by 4 bases; junction bases not matched to a gene: 3. CDR3 size: 13 residues. The CDR3 region has the DNA TGTGCCAGCAGTTCGACAGGGCCCTATGGCTACACCTTC. Residues: CASSSTGPYGYTF.

This chain uses TRBV30 with TRBJ1-3; D is unresolved. Germline CDR1 and CDR2: GTSNPN and SVGIG (reference sequence). The length of the CDR3 is 14 residues. V lost 4 bases and J 4 bases, leaving 14 bases between the germline ends. The DNA for the CDR3 is TGTGCCTGGACGTTCCCCTCCCGGGGAAACACCATATATTTT. As protein: CAWTFPSRGNTIYF.

The V and J genes are TRBV9 and TRBJ2-7, with 9 bases aligning to TRBD2. V was pared by 0 bases and J by 4 bases, with 5 bases of the junction left unmatched. CDR3 size: 15 residues. Germline V gene lookup returns CDR1 SGDLS and CDR2 YYNGEE. The CDR3 sequence: CASSVGGSGSYEQYF. CDR3 coding DNA: TGTGCCAGCAGCGTAGGTGGTAGCGGGAGTTACGAGCAGTACTTC.

This chain uses TRBV19 with TRBJ1-2; maybe TRBD1 (5 bases). V lost 3 bases and J 4 bases, leaving 12 bases between the germline ends. The CDR3 runs to 14 residues. Germline V gene lookup returns CDR1 LNHDA and CDR2 SQIVND (reference sequence). The CDR3 nucleotides read TGTGCCAGTAGTATTGGGGCCAGACTCTATGGCTACACCTTC. Its protein is CASSIGARLYGYTF.

The gene calls are TRBV28 and TRBJ2-1; TRBD2 matches 9 bases. The CDR3 loop spans 15 amino acids. J lost 7 bases, V lost 3 bases, and 7 bases had no gene match. CDR1 is MDHEN, CDR2 SYDVKM, per germline. The CDR3 spells CASSLGREGWNEQFF. As DNA, the CDR3 is TGTGCCAGCAGTTTGGGGCGGGAGGGTTGGAATGAGCAGTTCTTC.

The V gene is TRBV2, the J gene TRBJ2-7; 7 bases line up with TRBD1. The CDR3 loop spans 12 amino acids. The V segment lost 5 bases and the J segment 3 bases; nucleotides outside the gene matches: 1. Germline values: CDR1 SNHLY, CDR2 FYNNEI. CDR3 in amino acids: CASSRQGYEQYF. CDR3 bases: TGTGCCAGCAGTAGACAGGGCTACGAGCAGTACTTC.

The chain employs TRBV7-8 and TRBJ1-5; D uncertain. The ends were cut back, 5 bases at V and 2 bases at J, with 16 bases in the middle. Germline V gives CDR1 SGHVS, CDR2 FQNEAQ. The CDR3 loop spans 16 amino acids. This CDR3 is CASSPRVLGGNQPQHF. As DNA, the CDR3 is TGTGCCAGCAGCCCACGGGTCCTGGGAGGCAATCAGCCCCAGCATTTT.

The V gene is TRBV3-1 (or the pseudogene TRBV3-2), the J gene TRBJ1-1; no firm D call. V lost 1 base and J lost 7, with 10 bases in between. Germline V CDR1 and CDR2: LGHDT, YNNKEL (reference sequence). The CDR3 is 13 residues long. Here the CDR3 DNA reads TGTGCCAGCAGCCAAGCTGGCCCGGGTGAAGCTTTCTTT. This sequence encodes CASSQAGPGEAFF.

The chain links TRBV30 to TRBJ1-2, with 8 bases that match TRBD1. Germline V gene sequence: CDR1 GTSNPN, CDR2 SVGIG (reference sequence). V lost 6 bases to trimming and J lost 5 bases; unmatched junction nucleotides: 5. This CDR3 spans 12 amino acids. CDR3 amino acids: CACNRGDYGYTF. In DNA form, the CDR3 reads TGTGCCTGTAACAGGGGGGATTATGGCTACACCTTC.

This clone was recorded once. The chain has TRBV4-1 and TRBJ2-7; 7 bases agree with TRBD2. The V gene's germline CDR1 is MGHRA and CDR2 YSYEKL. This CDR3 has 14 residues. The ends lost 4 bases at V and 6 bases at J; junction bases unmatched: 9. The chain's CDR3 is CASSRGREPVEQYF. CDR3 sequence (DNA): TGCGCCAGCAGCCGGGGGAGGGAACCCGTCGAGCAGTACTTC.

V and J are TRBV6-5 and TRBJ2-3; 9 positions agree with TRBD1. Germline V gene data show CDR1 as MNHEY and CDR2 as SVGAGI. The CDR3 sequence is 16 residues long. The junction had 6 bases not matched to a gene; V was cut back by 2 bases and J by 3 bases. For the CDR3, the DNA is TGTGCCAGCAGTTACGGGCACAGGGGGCGAACAGATACGCAGTATTTT. Translation gives CASSYGHRGRTDTQYF.

V usage is TRBV24-1 and J usage is TRBJ2-1, with D tentatively TRBD2 (6 bases). Germline CDR1 reads KGHDR; CDR2 reads SFDVKD. CDR3 length: 16 residues. The V end was cut by 5 bases, the J end by 2 bases, with 15 bases between. CDR3 amino acids: CATSGYRDSPYNEQFF. The DNA for the CDR3 is TGTGCCACCAGTGGTTACCGGGACTCCCCCTACAATGAGCAGTTCTTC.

The chain carries TRBV15 and TRBJ2-7, with TRBD2 as a possible D gene (5 bases). This CDR3 contains 14 residues. The V gene lost 3 bases and the J gene lost 4 bases, with 13 bases spanning the gap. CDR1 and CDR2 from the germline V gene are LNHNV and YYDKDF (reference sequence). CDR3 bases: TGTGCCACCAGCAGGGAGAGGGCGGCTTACGAGCAGTACTTC. Translation: CATSRERAAYEQYF.